This T cell receptor (beta chain) was captured in a study of T cell repertoires in cytomegalovirus infection. In the study overall: In public TCR beta signatures, there were indications of both CMV infection and matching HLA type.

Study conclusions and caveats: HLA-C-restricted CMV clonotypes gave the most frequent clonotype in two of eight donors. Cumulated frequencies of public TCR beta families served to identify carriers of CMV plus the relevant HLA.

The V gene lost 4 bases and the J gene lost 1 base, with 17 bases spanning the gap. The germline CDR1 and CDR2 sequences are DFQATT and SNEGSKA (reference sequence). The CDR3 spans 16 residues. This clonotype came up a few times. Its target is not known. Each CDR3 protein gets one entry after TCRdb re-called the reads with MiXCR. The sample consists of around 100,000 distinct CDR3 sequences, about 17% of them appearing once. Sequencing was performed on PBMCs. The chain employs TRBV20-1 and TRBJ2-1; D not resolved. The receptor's source is a human donor in good health (CMV status not recorded). Some clones in this sample may be carry-over from other donors' samples. This CDR3 reads CSAKDPGYFSYNEQFF. DNA for the CDR3: TGCAGTGCTAAAGACCCGGGTTATTTTTCCTACAATGAGCAGTTCTTC.